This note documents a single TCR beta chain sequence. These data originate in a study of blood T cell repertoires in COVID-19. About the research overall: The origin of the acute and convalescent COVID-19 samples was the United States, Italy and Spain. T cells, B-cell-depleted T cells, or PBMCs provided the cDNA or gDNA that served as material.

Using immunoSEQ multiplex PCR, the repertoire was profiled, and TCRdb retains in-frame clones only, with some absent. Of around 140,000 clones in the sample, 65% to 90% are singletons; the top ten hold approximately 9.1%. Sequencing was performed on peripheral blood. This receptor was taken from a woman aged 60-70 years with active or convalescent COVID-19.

DNA of the CDR3: TGCGCCAGCAGCTTGGGACAGCCTAATGAAAAACTGTTTTTT. Translated: CASSLGQPNEKLFF. The chain carries TRBV5-1 and TRBJ1-4; D possibly corresponds to TRBD1 (5 bases). Germline loops: CDR1 SGHRS, CDR2 YFSETQ. V was trimmed by 0 bases and J by 3 bases, leaving 6 bases between them. CDR3 size: 14 residues.